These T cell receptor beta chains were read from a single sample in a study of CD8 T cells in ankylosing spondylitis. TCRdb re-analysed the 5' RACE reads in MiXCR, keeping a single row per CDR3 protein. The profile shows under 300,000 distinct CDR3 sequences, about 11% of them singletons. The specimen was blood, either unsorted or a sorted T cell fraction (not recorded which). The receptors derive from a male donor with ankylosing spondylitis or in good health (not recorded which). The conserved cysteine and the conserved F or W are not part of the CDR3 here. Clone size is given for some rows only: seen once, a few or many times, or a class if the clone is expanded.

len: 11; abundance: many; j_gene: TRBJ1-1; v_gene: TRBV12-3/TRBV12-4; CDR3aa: ASSLTSLGEAF
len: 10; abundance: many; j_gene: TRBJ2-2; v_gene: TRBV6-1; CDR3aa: ASSEQEIVLF
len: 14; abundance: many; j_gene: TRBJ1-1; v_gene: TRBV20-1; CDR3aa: SARGTRGPLDTEAF
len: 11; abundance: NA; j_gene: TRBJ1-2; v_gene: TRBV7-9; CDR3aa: ASRNPGIRGYT
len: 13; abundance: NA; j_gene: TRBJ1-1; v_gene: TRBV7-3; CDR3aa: ASSLNAGTNTEAF
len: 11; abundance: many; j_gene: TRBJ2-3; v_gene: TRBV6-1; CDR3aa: ASSEASQRMQY
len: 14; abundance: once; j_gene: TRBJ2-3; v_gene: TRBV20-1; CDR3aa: SAQTTSGRVGDTQY
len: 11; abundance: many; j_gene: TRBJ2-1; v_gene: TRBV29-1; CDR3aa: SAVGARANEQF
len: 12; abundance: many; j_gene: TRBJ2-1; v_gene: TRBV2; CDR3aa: ASSELSGDNEQF
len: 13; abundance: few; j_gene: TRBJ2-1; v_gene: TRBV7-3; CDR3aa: ASSRRGGSDSEQF
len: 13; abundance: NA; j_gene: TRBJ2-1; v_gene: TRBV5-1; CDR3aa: ASSRPEVAGNEQF
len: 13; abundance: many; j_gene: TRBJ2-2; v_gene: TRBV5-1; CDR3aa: ASSWTGPSTGELF
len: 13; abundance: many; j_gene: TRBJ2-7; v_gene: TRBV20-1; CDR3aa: SAEELAGGSYEQY